The entry that follows covers one T cell receptor beta chain sequence. The data were taken from a study of Graves' ophthalmopathy and Graves' hyperthyroidism. Trimming left V 7 bases short and J 0 bases short, with 14 bases between. Germline V CDR1 and CDR2: SSHAT, FNYEAQ (reference sequence). The CDR3 contains 15 residues. RNA transcripts yielded amplified TCR beta CDR3 regions. Scientists carried out first-round RT-PCR using HTBI primers and then a second-round multiplex PCR. TCRdb independently ran MiXCR on the multiplex PCR reads; one entry per CDR3 protein. The profile shows 600,000 to 700,000 distinct CDR3 sequences, roughly two fifths of them singletons.

The chain is built from TRBV7-7 and TRBJ2-3; D is possibly TRBD2 (6 bases). The clonotype comes from an adult man with Graves' ophthalmopathy. The sequencing sample was made of peripheral blood. CDR3 coding DNA: TGTGCCAGCACCCGGGGAGGCACTAGCACAGATACGCAGTATTTT. Protein: CASTRGGTSTDTQYF. The full variable domain, in which reference TRBV7-7 and TRBJ2-3 provide the parts outside the CDR3, is GAGVSQSPRYKVTKRGQDVTLRCDPISSHATLYWYQQALGQGPEFLTYFNYEAQPDKSGLPSDRFSAERPEGSISTLTIQRTEQRDSAMYRCASTRGGTSTDTQYFGPGTRLTVL.